This record looks at one TCR beta chain sequence and its context. This entry comes from a study of cytomegalovirus exposure and HLA in healthy donors. Study as a whole: Approximately 190 million T cells yielded approximately 100 million unique TCR beta sequences, as an earlier analysis found.

Primers for the PCR totalled 60 Vbeta and 13 Jbeta. Libraries were prepared by immunoSEQ multiplex PCR; TCRdb keeps only in-frame clonotypes and omits some of them. Of around 160,000 clones listed, under 85% were seen once; the top ten hold 4.1%. This sequence originates from a man between 50 and 59 years old in good health and CMV-seropositive. The source material was PBMCs.

CDR3 DNA sequence: TGTGCCAGCAGTGGGTTGCAGACTAACTATGGCTACACCTTC. It encodes CASSGLQTNYGYTF. The chain carries TRBV2 and TRBJ1-2, with unresolved D. The CDR3 is made up of 14 amino acids. Germline assignment: CDR1 SNHLY and CDR2 FYNNEI. V lost 4 bases and J lost 0, with 9 bases in between.